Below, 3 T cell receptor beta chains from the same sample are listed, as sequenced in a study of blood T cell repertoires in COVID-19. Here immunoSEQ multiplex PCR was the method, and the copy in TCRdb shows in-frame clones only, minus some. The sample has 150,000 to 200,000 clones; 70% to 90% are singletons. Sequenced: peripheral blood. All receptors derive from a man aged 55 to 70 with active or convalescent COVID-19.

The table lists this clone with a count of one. CDR3 bases: TGTGCTAGTGGTTTAAGTGGACTACCTAATGAAAAACTGTTTTTT. This sequence encodes CASGLSGLPNEKLFF. The chain links TRBV12-5 to TRBJ1-4; D is unresolved. Germline CDR1 is LGHNT and CDR2 is FRNRAP. Trimming shortened V by 3 bases and J by 3 bases, and 11 bases separated the two germline ends. This CDR3 region has 15 residues. Combining the CDR3 with reference TRBV12-5 and TRBJ1-4 gives the whole variable domain DARVTQTPRHKVTEMGQEVTMRCQPILGHNTVFWYRQTMMQGLELLAYFRNRAPLDDSGMPKDRFSAEMPDATLATLKIQPSEPRDSAVYFCASGLSGLPNEKLFFGSGTQLSVL.

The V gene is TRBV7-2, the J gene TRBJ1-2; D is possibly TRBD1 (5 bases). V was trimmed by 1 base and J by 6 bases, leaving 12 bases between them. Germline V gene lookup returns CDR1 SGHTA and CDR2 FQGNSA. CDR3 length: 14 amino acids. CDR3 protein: CASSLGGRVDGYTF. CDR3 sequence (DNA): TGTGCCAGCAGCTTAGGTGGCAGGGTGGATGGCTACACCTTC.

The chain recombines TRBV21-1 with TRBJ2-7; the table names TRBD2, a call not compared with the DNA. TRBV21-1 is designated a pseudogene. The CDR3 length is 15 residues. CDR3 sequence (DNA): TGTGCCAGCGGTTTGGGGAGAACAGAAACATACGAGCAGTACTTC. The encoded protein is CASGLGRTETYEQYF.